This entry features one T cell receptor (beta chain) sequence. Its antigen is undetermined. 60 Vbeta and 13 Jbeta primers were used in PCR. TCRdb keeps only in-frame clones here, not all; method: immunoSEQ multiplex PCR. Of about 160,000 clones listed, roughly 80% are singletons. The data were taken from a study of cytomegalovirus exposure and HLA in healthy donors. Findings and caveats of the study: In a later analysis, DRB1 alleles had the most associated TCRs; HLA-C alleles the fewest. Later analysis identified a missense DCLRE1C variant that was linked to TCR beta V- and J-gene trimming.

Germline CDR1 is MNHNS and CDR2 is SASEGT. Trimming took 8 bases from V and 6 from J, leaving 22 bases between them. This CDR3 region has 15 residues. This chain links TRBV6-1 with TRBJ1-2; D is uncertain. This TCR was recovered from a woman aged 35 to 49 in good health and CMV-seronegative. Source material: PBMCs. CDR3: CASAPRRAGDDGYTF. The DNA for the CDR3 is TGTGCCAGCGCCCCACGGCGGGCGGGCGACGATGGCTACACCTTC.